This T cell receptor (beta chain) came from a study of shared clonotypes between healthy human individuals (dated by TCRdb to the early 2020s). In terms of the full investigation: The cohort comprised a couple of women and a few men aged 18 to 49 years. Blood TCR repertoires of roughly five healthy adults were deeply sequenced to estimate repertoire size and the extent of clonotype sharing between individuals. To increase sequencing depth and limit assay-specific biases, different laboratories used diverse techniques to prepare libraries and sequence TCR repertoires. For each donor, CD4 naive and CD4 memory were each run on three plates, CD8 naive on two plates, and CD8 memory on one plate. Leukapheresis yielded between about 0.8 and 8.9 billion PBMCs per donor.

Points the paper makes about the study in general: Sampling was restricted to blood, and TCR repertoires in tissues likely differ from the TCR repertoires found in blood. Even with the large sequencing depth, rarefaction of the sorted-subset datasets indicated that sequencing was incomplete. Naive subsets generally had larger estimated clonotype richness than memory subsets did. Clonotypes shared by all four sorted-subset donors showed higher generation probabilities than non-shared clonotypes. Because the study included only a small number of donors, the genetic and exposure-history diversity represented was limited. Sharing across a few donors was observed for about 4.8% of naive CD4, around 3.5% of naive CD8, 2.3% of memory CD4, and roughly 0.4% of memory CD8 clonotypes. Based on pairwise subsampling, the degree of clonotype sharing among donors was expected to be affected by sequencing depth.

Using the deep immunoSEQ assay, TCR CDR3 regions were amplified from genomic DNA by multiplex PCR. Extracted genomic DNA from each cell subset was distributed evenly across all wells of several immunoSEQ 96-well plates, and each plate was treated as a replicate. For sorted subsets, around 200 ng genomic DNA, equal to about 30,000 T cell genomes, was loaded into each replicate PCR. Purified libraries were quantified with a Qubit 3.0 fluorometer, sized on a Bioanalyzer 2100, and re-quantified with the KAPA Library Quantification kit. Every immunoSEQ 96-well plate was sequenced on a separate single-read 150-cycle Illumina NextSeq 550 flow cell. Per the original workflow: Because only junctional sequences without quality scores were contained in the immunoSEQ output, filtering matching that applied to full-length reads could not be performed. Sequences were annotated with PyIR, a Python wrapper for IgBLAST v1.9, using IMGT germline references to assign V/J genes and CDR3. Reads with weak V/J assignments (E-value above 1e-6), missing CDR3, stop codons, out-of-frame junctions, or ambiguous translated residues were removed. A V3J clonotype was defined by an identical inferred V gene, J gene, and CDR3 amino acid sequence. Percentage overlap between repertoires was computed as shared unique clonotypes divided by the size of the smaller repertoire. RTK rarefaction, the Chao1 estimator, and Recon v2.1 estimates of unobserved clonotypes were used to assess repertoire richness. Generation probabilities were computed with OLGA for all TCRbeta clonotypes obtained by the gDNA method from several donors. Held by TCRdb, this immuneACCESS table contains in-frame sequences only and omits some clones. Under half of the omission traces to an unresolved V gene where checked; the cause of the rest is unknown. The V and J calls and clone size are taken from that table; D and trimming were inferred from the DNA. This sample lists about 2 million clones; about 95% were detected once. The ten biggest clones cover more than 0.95% of the sample.

For the CD8 naive samples, CD45RO-negative cells were positively selected for CCR7, yielding a CD45RA+CCR7+ population from which TemRA cells were excluded. The donors were healthy, HIV-negative adults with no recently reported acute infections or vaccinations. All donors were Caucasian adults living in Nashville, Tennessee, USA. Blood was collected by leukapheresis, and PBMCs were isolated by Ficoll-Histopaque density gradient centrifugation and then cryopreserved in liquid nitrogen vapor phase. Analytical flow cytometry was used to check the purity and quantity of every magnetically sorted T cell population. Genomic DNA was isolated from every sorted fraction and measured by UV absorbance on a Nanodrop 2000c. The CDR3 covers 15 residues, taking in both the cysteine and the phenylalanine. Just CDR3 DNA is preserved here, 45 bases in frame from base 1. The germline V gene supplies CDR1 KGHSH and CDR2 LQKENI. At the junction V is shortened by 0 bases and J by 2 bases, with 11 bases in between.

Concerning this clone: Its antigen remains unidentified. No base quality information exists; no much larger clone differs at one position.

This clonotype was sampled from a man aged 18 to 35 in good health. The specimen sequenced was naive CD8+ T cells sorted from blood. The cell subset or site label here, explained by the study, means: CD45RA+CCR7+. The V gene is TRBV18 and the J gene is TRBJ2-7; confidence is insufficient to name the D gene. Here is the DNA: TGTGCCAGCTCACCACCCGACAAGGGTGCCTACGAGCAGTACTTC. The encoded protein is CASSPPDKGAYEQYF.